These 6 T cell receptor beta chains were all obtained from the same sample, sequenced in a study of PD-1 blockade in classical Hodgkin lymphoma. Here immunoSEQ multiplex PCR was the method, and the copy in TCRdb shows in-frame clones only, minus some. The sample has approximately 27,000 clones, 60% to 75% seen once. Following autologous stem cell transplantation, relapse occurred in every patient, and exposure to brentuximab vedotin varied. The sample consisted of peripheral blood mononuclear cells (PBMCs), taken before the second cycle of nivolumab. The receptors here all came from a human donor with classical Hodgkin lymphoma.

Note on this clone: Within the sample, other DNA sequences also encode this same CDR3. The V and J genes are TRBV29-1 and TRBJ1-1; unclear D gene. Germline CDR1 is SQVTM and CDR2 is ANQGSEA. This CDR3 region has 10 residues. V was clipped by 7 bases and J by 2 bases, with 5 bases between them. CDR3 in DNA: TGCAGCGCAGGAAACACTGAAGCTTTCTTT. Its protein product is CSAGNTEAFF.

The chain recombines TRBV6-1 with TRBJ1-5; D remains ambiguous. V lost 6 bases, J lost 4 bases, and 7 bases lay in between. From germline, CDR1 is MNHNS and CDR2 SASEGT. The CDR3 runs 12 residues. The CDR3 is CASRDPNQPQHF. In DNA form, the CDR3 reads TGTGCCAGCAGGGATCCTAATCAGCCCCAGCATTTT.

CDR3 sequence: CASSFFPGQESNEKLFF. CDR3 nucleotides: TGTGCCAGCAGCTTTTTCCCAGGACAGGAGTCTAATGAAAAACTGTTTTTT. The chain carries TRBV11-2 and TRBJ1-4; 7 bases are shared with TRBD1. V shed 3 bases, J shed 3 bases, and the junction held 10 bases outside the gene matches. Germline CDR1 SGHAT, CDR2 FQNNGV. This CDR3 contains 17 residues.

There are many counts of this clone. The same CDR3 arises from other DNA sequences in this sample as well. The chain combines TRBV7-2 with TRBJ1-5, with D unresolved. Trimming removed 3 bases from V and 0 bases from J, with 9 bases in between. CDR1 is SGHTA, CDR2 FQGNSA, per germline. CDR3 length equals 15 residues. The chain's CDR3 is CASSLAGISNQPQHF. The CDR3 nucleotides read TGTGCCAGCAGCTTGGCCGGGATTAGCAATCAGCCCCAGCATTTT.

The rearrangement links TRBV30 to TRBJ1-1; D remains unclear. The germline V gene encodes CDR1 GTSNPN and CDR2 SVGIG (reference sequence). The CDR3 length is 15 residues. V lost 5 bases, J lost 5 bases, and 21 bases lay in between. The CDR3 nucleotides are TGTGCCTGGGTATCCCCAGGCGGGATTAATACTGAAGCTTTCTTT. Protein sequence: CAWVSPGGINTEAFF.

The V call is TRBV7-2, the J call TRBJ2-3; TRBD2 agrees at 8 bases. J gave up 2 bases and V 3 bases, and 7 bases lay outside the gene matches. The CDR3 length is 16 residues. Germline V gives CDR1 SGHTA, CDR2 FQGNSA. The CDR3 nucleotides read TGTGCCAGCAGCTTTGTGGCGGGAGGAACCACAGATACGCAGTATTTT. This translates into CASSFVAGGTTDTQYF.